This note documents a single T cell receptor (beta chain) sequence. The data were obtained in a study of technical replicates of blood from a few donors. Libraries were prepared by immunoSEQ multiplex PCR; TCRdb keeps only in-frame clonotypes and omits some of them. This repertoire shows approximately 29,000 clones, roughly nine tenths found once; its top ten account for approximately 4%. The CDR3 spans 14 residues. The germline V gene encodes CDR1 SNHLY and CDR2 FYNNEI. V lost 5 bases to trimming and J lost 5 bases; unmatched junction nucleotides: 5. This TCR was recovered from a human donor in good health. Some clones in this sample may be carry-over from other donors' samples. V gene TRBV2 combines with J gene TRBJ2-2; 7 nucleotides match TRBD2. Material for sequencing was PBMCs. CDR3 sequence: CASSWLAETGELFF. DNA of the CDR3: TGTGCCAGCAGTTGGCTAGCGGAGACCGGGGAGCTGTTTTTT. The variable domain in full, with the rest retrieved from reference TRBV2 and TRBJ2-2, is EPEVTQTPSHQVTQMGQEVILRCVPISNHLYFYWYRQILGQKVEFLVSFYNNEISEKSEIFDDQFSVERPDGSNFTLKIRSTKLEDSAMYFCASSWLAETGELFFGEGSRLTVL.